The TCR beta chain under discussion was sequenced for a study of vaccination and CD4 T cells after COVID-19 (dated 2022 in TCRdb). About the full investigation: Convalescent patients had a positive SARS-CoV-2 result on nasal swab PCR, and of these patients, nine had mild disease and one had severe disease. The convalescent cohort comprised six males and four females, including two Hispanic individuals, seven Caucasians, two Asians and one multiracial person. Two doses of either the Pfizer-BioNTech BNT162b2 vaccine (n=8) or the Moderna mRNA-1273 vaccine (n=2) were administered to participants. Post-COVID blood samples were collected from convalescent patients a median of approximately 93 days after diagnosis, with a range of about 30 to 161 days. Post-vaccine blood samples were taken a median of around 77 days after the second vaccine dose, with a range of roughly 14 to 250 days. Overlapping spike peptide pools from SARS-CoV-2 and from the common cold coronaviruses HCoV-NL63, HCoV-OC43 and HCoV-229E were used as culture stimuli. As controls, cultures received a CEFX viral epitope pool (the positive control), an HIV-1 Nef peptide pool (the negative control), or no peptide at all. The spike-specific CD4+ TCR repertoire was compared before and after mRNA vaccination in approximately ten COVID-19 convalescent patients and a handful of infection-naive healthy vaccine recipients.

Only a few counts were recorded for this clonotype. No antigen is known for it. Within one base of it there is no much larger clone, and no base qualities were kept. Library method: PCR. DNA from cultured CD4+ T cells was subjected to TCR sequencing with the Oncomine TCR Beta short-read assay at the Johns Hopkins FTIC core. The QIAamp micro DNA kit was used to extract genomic DNA from the cultured CD4+ T cells. The Oncomine TCR Beta libraries from cultured CD4+ T cells were pooled using unique dual indexes and then sequenced on an Illumina iSeq 100. The source study handled its data this way. Non-productive sequences were removed, and CDR3s that did not start with C, did not end with F or W, or were shorter than 7 amino acids were discarded. Antigen-specific clonotypes were identified using the MANAFEST web application through comparison of peptide-stimulated wells with reference and other culture wells. For a clone to be called positive, the clone needed an FDR below 0.05, an odds ratio above 5, and a productive frequency above 0.1% in at least two of three replicate wells. Clonotypes that were significantly expanded in both SARS-CoV-2 spike wells and at least one common cold coronavirus spike condition were defined as cross-reactive. Levenshtein distances (stringdist) and unrooted phylogenetic trees (ape) in R version 3.6.1 were used to assess CDR3 homology. TCRdb's own reprocessing of the public reads used fastp at Q25 and MiXCR and kept productive beta chains. Each record represents a unique CDR3 protein, reported with the most common genes and DNA among its rows. TCRdb's processing, not the study's, gives the V and J calls here. Counted in this sample were about 15,000 distinct CDR3 sequences; approximately 42% of them appeared once. 20% to 25% of the sample is taken by the ten largest.

What the work shows at the level of the full study, not this receptor alone: In convalescent patients, nearly all vaccine-specific clones (304 of 307) were found to be mono-reactive for SARS-CoV-2 spike rather than cross-reactive with common cold coronaviruses. Only a relatively small number of convalescent patients were included in the study, and early timepoints following natural infection were not analyzed. The median count of SARS-CoV-2-reactive clonotypes went up from roughly 21 after infection to a few dozen after vaccination, although the change was not significant. Among the post-vaccine SARS-CoV-2-reactive clones in convalescent patients, a median around 90% showed up only after vaccination, which suggests vaccine-specific priming.

V loses 0 bases at its end and J loses 7 bases; junction bases beyond the gene matches: 13. Counted from cysteine to phenylalanine, this CDR3 has 16 amino acids. Left in the record is the CDR3 DNA by itself, 48 bases read in frame from the first base. CDR1 and CDR2, per the germline V gene (reference sequence), are DFQATT and SNEGSKA. The treatment or condition label here, explained by the study, means: roughly ten-day PBMC culture with coronavirus spike peptide pools or control peptides (ViraFEST assay). The study used the ViraFEST assay, which expanded antigen-specific T cells with peptide pools and then identified expanded clonotypes by TCR sequencing. The positive SARS-CoV-2 PCR tests of the convalescent patients were dated from March to December 2020, before the Alpha, Beta and Delta variants emerged in the United States. PBMCs were cultured at roughly 1.8 million per well in IMDM supplemented with 5% human AB serum and about 10 IU/ml IL-2, with around 10 ug/ml peptide pools added. On days 3 and 7, half of the culture medium was replaced with fresh IL-2-containing medium. Once the cells had been in culture for less than 11 days, the EasySep CD4+ T cell isolation kit was used to isolate CD4+ T cells by negative selection. PBMCs were separated from whole blood using Ficoll-Paque Plus gradient centrifugation and then either used fresh or cryopreserved at -140C. Culture conditions were generally each tested in triplicate wells.

This TCR came from a human donor with COVID-19. The chain couples TRBV20-1 to TRBJ1-2, with 8 bases matching TRBD1. Sequencing input: cultured CD4+ T cells from blood. The CDR3 is CSARDAPSNRGSGYTF. The base sequence is TGCAGTGCTAGAGACGCGCCTTCCAACAGGGGGAGTGGCTACACCTTC.